A single sample gave rise to the 32 T cell receptor beta chains below, sequenced in a study of technical replicates of blood from a handful of donors. Assay used: immunoSEQ multiplex PCR; TCRdb lists only in-frame clones, some missing. The sample has around 86,000 clones, roughly 96% seen once. The sequencing input was T cells isolated from PBMCs. Receptor source: a human donor in good health.

The V and J genes are TRBV4-2 and TRBJ2-1, with D perhaps matching TRBD2 (5 bases). The germline V and J ends were trimmed by 0 bases and 2 bases, with 5 bases remaining between them. Looked up from germline, CDR1 is LGHNA and CDR2 is YNFKEQ. The CDR3 totals 14 residues. The CDR3 DNA is TGTGCCAGCAGCCAAGAGGGAGCCTACAATGAGCAGTTCTTC. Its protein product is CASSQEGAYNEQFF.

The gene calls are TRBV28 and TRBJ2-7; weak D call: TRBD2 (6 bases). Trimming removed 6 bases at V and 2 bases at J, with 14 bases between. Germline lookup yields CDR1 MDHEN and CDR2 SYDVKM. The CDR3 spans 14 residues. In nucleotides, the CDR3 is TGTGCCAGCAGGGGGAGCGGGTCTACCTACGAGCAGTACTTC. It is translated as CASRGSGSTYEQYF.

V gene TRBV9 combines with J gene TRBJ2-5; D possibly corresponds to TRBD2 (6 bases). Trimming cost V 0 bases and J 5 bases, with 20 bases left between them. Germline V gene data show CDR1 as SGDLS and CDR2 as YYNGEE. The CDR3 contains 17 residues. The CDR3 region has the DNA TGTGCCAGCAGCGTAGGGGCAGGAACGCGGGGATTGGAGACCCAGTACTTC. It encodes CASSVGAGTRGLETQYF.

The rearrangement links TRBV6-5 to TRBJ2-1; D ambiguous. The CDR3 covers 11 residues. With 7 bases removed from V and 5 bases from J, the gap between germline ends came to 6 bases. Germline CDR1 is MNHEY and CDR2 is SVGAGI. CDR3 sequence: CASMENNEQFF. In DNA form, the CDR3 reads TGTGCCAGCATGGAGAACAATGAGCAGTTCTTC.

The chain has TRBV5-4 and TRBJ2-3, with 11 bases aligning to TRBD2. V shed 4 bases, J shed 2 bases, and the junction held 3 bases outside the gene matches. The germline V gene has CDR1 SGHNT and CDR2 YYREEE (reference sequence). This CDR3 contains 15 residues. The DNA of the CDR3 is TGTGCCAGCAGCCGACTAGCGGGGACCACAGATACGCAGTATTTT. Translation gives CASSRLAGTTDTQYF.

The V call is TRBV6-1, the J call TRBJ2-2; D is possibly TRBD1 (5 bases). V was clipped by 8 bases and J by 7 bases, with 14 bases between them. Germline lookup yields CDR1 MNHNS and CDR2 SASEGT. The CDR3 has 13 amino acids. The CDR3 spells CASGVSGLGELFF. The CDR3 region has the DNA TGTGCCAGCGGAGTGTCAGGGCTCGGGGAGCTGTTTTTT.

In its sample, this clone was seen once. This chain connects TRBV9 to TRBJ2-5; 7 bases line up with TRBD1. Germline V gene sequence: CDR1 SGDLS, CDR2 YYNGEE. The CDR3 is 14 amino acids. V was pared by 6 bases and J by 7 bases, with 12 bases of the junction left unmatched. CDR3 amino acids: CASTPTTGERTQYF. The CDR3 coding sequence is TGTGCCAGCACGCCGACCACAGGGGAGCGGACCCAGTACTTC.

The J gene is TRBJ2-4, the V gene TRBV18, with D possibly being TRBD1 (6 bases). The CDR3 length is 17 residues. CDR1 is KGHSH and CDR2 is LQKENI in the germline V gene. Deletions cut 5 bases from V and 2 bases from J, with 19 bases between. Here the CDR3 DNA reads TGTGCCAGCTCAGATTCGGACAGTTGGAATTCCAAAAACATTCAGTACTTC. Its translation is CASSDSDSWNSKNIQYF. Full variable domain (rest looked up from reference TRBV18 and TRBJ2-4): NAGVMQNPRHLVRRRGQEARLRCSPMKGHSHVYWYRQLPEEGLKFMVYLQKENIIDESGMPKERFSAEFPKEGPSILRIQQVVRGDSAAYFCASSDSDSWNSKNIQYFGAGTRLSVL.

This clone turned up a few times. The chain is built from TRBV18 and TRBJ2-7; a possible D gene is TRBD1 (6 bases). Germline V gene lookup returns CDR1 KGHSH and CDR2 LQKENI. There are 16 residues in the CDR3. The ends were cut back, 2 bases at V and 2 bases at J, with 16 bases in the middle. Here the CDR3 reads CASSPIGSRTAYEQYF. DNA of the CDR3: TGTGCCAGCTCACCAATAGGATCCCGGACAGCCTACGAGCAGTACTTC.

The rearrangement uses TRBV30 and TRBJ2-5; 9 bases map to TRBD2. The CDR3 runs to 14 residues. CDR1 is GTSNPN and CDR2 is SVGIG in the germline V gene (reference sequence). V shed 4 bases and J 6 bases; nucleotides not matched to a gene: 9. The DNA for the CDR3 is TGTGCCTGGAAGATTCGTAGCGGGGGAAAGACCCAGTACTTC. Protein: CAWKIRSGGKTQYF.

The rearrangement uses TRBV2 and TRBJ1-5, with D tentatively TRBD1 (6 bases). This CDR3 has 21 amino acids. V lost 7 bases to trimming and J lost 7 bases, with 38 bases between them. Germline V gene data show CDR1 as SNHLY and CDR2 as FYNNEI. The CDR3 reads CASKGTDSKISSQSDRQPQHF. Written as DNA, the CDR3 is TGTGCCAGCAAAGGGACGGACAGCAAAATCAGTTCTCAATCTGATCGCCAGCCCCAGCATTTT.

The chain is built from TRBV15 and TRBJ2-3; maybe TRBD1 (6 bases). Per the germline V gene, CDR1 is LNHNV and CDR2 is YYDKDF (reference sequence). There are 14 residues in the CDR3. Trimming removed 0 bases from V and 6 bases from J, with 10 bases in between. In DNA form, the CDR3 reads TGTGCCACCAGCAGAGAACTCACAGGGGATACGCAGTATTTT. It codes for CATSRELTGDTQYF.

The chain is built from TRBV7-6 and TRBJ2-7; 9 bases fit TRBD1. The CDR3 totals 14 residues. Germline V gene lookup returns CDR1 SGHVS and CDR2 FNYEAQ. The J segment lost 4 bases and the V segment lost 5 bases, leaving 6 bases of the junction unmatched. The CDR3 here is CASSRGTGSYEQYF. CDR3 sequence (DNA): TGTGCCAGCAGCCGGGGGACAGGGTCGTACGAGCAGTACTTC.

V gene TRBV9 combines with J gene TRBJ2-7; D gene ambiguous. The CDR3 contains 13 residues. Germline V lookup: CDR1 SGDLS, CDR2 YYNGEE. V gave up 10 bases and J gave up 2 bases, with 16 bases separating them. CDR3 sequence reads: CAGQALGAYEQYF. The CDR3 region has the DNA TGTGCCGGTCAAGCCCTCGGAGCCTACGAGCAGTACTTC.

This chain uses TRBV9 with TRBJ2-5; a possible D gene is TRBD2 (6 bases). Trimming cost V 0 bases and J 4 bases, with 16 bases left between them. This CDR3 is 16 amino acids long. The germline V gene encodes CDR1 SGDLS and CDR2 YYNGEE. The CDR3 nucleotides are TGTGCCAGCAGCGTAGGACCCGGAGGGCCCCCAGAGACCCAGTACTTC. Its translation: CASSVGPGGPPETQYF.

The chain combines TRBV2 with TRBJ2-5; 8 positions match TRBD2. The CDR3 covers 15 residues. CDR1 and CDR2 (germline): SNHLY, FYNNEI. The J segment lost 0 bases and the V segment lost 6 bases, leaving 6 bases of the junction unmatched. The DNA for the CDR3 is TGTGCCAGCAGAGACAGTAGCGGGAACCAAGAGACCCAGTACTTC. Translating it yields CASRDSSGNQETQYF.

This clone was seen once. The chain uses TRBV18 and TRBJ1-3, with D uncertain. The germline V gene has CDR1 KGHSH and CDR2 LQKENI. The V end was cut by 0 bases, the J end by 0 bases, with 9 bases between. The CDR3 is 16 residues long. The CDR3, as DNA: TGTGCCAGCTCACCACCCGACATGCCCTCTGGAAACACCATATATTTT. Translating gives CASSPPDMPSGNTIYF.

The gene calls are TRBV5-5 and TRBJ2-1; perhaps TRBD2 as D (7 bases). Looked up from germline, CDR1 is SGHKS and CDR2 is YYEKEE (reference sequence). Trimming cost V 4 bases and J 5 bases, with 19 bases left between them. The CDR3 has 16 residues. Written as DNA, the CDR3 is TGTGCCAGCAGCCGGGGGGCCCTGGCGGGCGACAATGAGCAGTTCTTC. Translated: CASSRGALAGDNEQFF. Drawing the rest from reference TRBV5-5 and TRBJ2-1, the complete variable domain is DAGVTQSPTHLIKTRGQQVTLRCSPISGHKSVSWYQQVLGQGPQFIFQYYEKEERGRGNFPDRFSARQFPNYSSELNVNALLLGDSALYLCASSRGALAGDNEQFFGPGTRLTVL.

This clone was detected only once. The chain uses TRBV7-9 and TRBJ1-2, with D possibly being TRBD1 (6 bases). The CDR3 sequence is 13 residues long. Per germline, CDR1 SEHNR and CDR2 FQNEAQ (reference sequence). Trimming removed 6 bases at V and 2 bases at J, with 10 bases between. CDR3 sequence: CASSTGLNYGYTF. The CDR3 region has the DNA TGTGCCAGCAGTACAGGGCTAAACTATGGCTACACCTTC.

The chain uses TRBV30 and TRBJ2-1, with 7 nucleotides matching TRBD2. The CDR3 is 15 amino acids. J lost 10 bases, V lost 0 bases, and 12 bases had no gene match. Germline V gene lookup returns CDR1 GTSNPN and CDR2 SVGIG (reference sequence). CDR3 DNA sequence: TGTGCCTGGAGTGTACGGGGGGTACAATTTAAGGAGCAGTTCTTC. Translating gives CAWSVRGVQFKEQFF.

The chain recombines TRBV6-1 with TRBJ2-7; 7 nucleotides match TRBD1. The CDR3 consists of 14 residues. With 3 bases clipped from V and 3 bases from J, the junction kept 5 bases outside the gene matches. Germline V CDR1 and CDR2: MNHNS, SASEGT. The CDR3 here is CASSDPGQRYEQYF. The CDR3 DNA is TGTGCCAGCAGTGACCCGGGACAGCGCTACGAGCAGTACTTC.

The V gene is TRBV11-3, the J gene TRBJ2-1, with D possibly matching TRBD1 (6 bases). The CDR3 totals 15 residues. Trimming cost V 7 bases and J 5 bases, with 18 bases left between them. The V gene's germline CDR1 is SGHNT and CDR2 YENEEA. The chain's CDR3 is CASTTRTGLDNEQFF. The CDR3 DNA follows: TGTGCCAGCACCACCCGAACAGGGCTGGACAATGAGCAGTTCTTC.

The chain has TRBV30 and TRBJ2-7; 8 nucleotides line up with TRBD1. The CDR3 length is 22 residues. Looked up from germline, CDR1 is GTSNPN and CDR2 is SVGIG (reference sequence). Trimming at V came to 5 bases and at J to 5 bases, leaving 35 bases not matched to a gene. CDR3 nucleotide sequence: TGTGCCTGGGTCGTATTCCCCCTAGAAAGATCGGGGTCGGGACAGGTACTCCACGAGCAGTACTTC. This gives the protein CAWVVFPLERSGSGQVLHEQYF.

This sequence joins TRBV11-2 and TRBJ1-1; D possibly corresponds to TRBD1 (5 bases). V lost 1 base, J lost 3 bases, and 9 bases lay in between. Germline assignment: CDR1 SGHAT and CDR2 FQNNGV. The CDR3 consists of 14 residues. CDR3 sequence (DNA): TGTGCCAGCAGCTTAGGGGGCGGTTACACTGAAGCTTTCTTT. Translation gives CASSLGGGYTEAFF.

The chain links TRBV11-2 to TRBJ2-7; 14 nucleotides line up with TRBD2. The CDR3 contains 15 residues. Germline assignment: CDR1 SGHAT and CDR2 FQNNGV. The ends lost 3 bases at V and 4 bases at J; junction bases unmatched: 2. The CDR3 coding sequence is TGTGCCAGCAGCTTCGGACTAGCGGGAGGATACGAGCAGTACTTC. Translated, it gives CASSFGLAGGYEQYF. Looking up the rest from reference TRBV11-2 and TRBJ2-7 gives the full variable domain: EAGVAQSPRYKIIEKRQSVAFWCNPISGHATLYWYQQILGQGPKLLIQFQNNGVVDDSQLPKDRFSAERLKGVDSTLKIQPAKLEDSAVYLCASSFGLAGGYEQYFGPGTRLTVT.

The chain has TRBV10-1 and TRBJ2-3; D perhaps matches TRBD2 (5 bases). Germline V gives CDR1 WNHNN, CDR2 SYGVQD (reference sequence). V shed 1 base and J shed 6 bases, with 17 bases lying between them. This CDR3 region has 16 residues. DNA for the CDR3: TGCGCCAGCAGTGAGTTAATACCTGCGGGCCAGGATACGCAGTATTTT. Translating gives CASSELIPAGQDTQYF.

The CDR3 DNA sequence: TGTGCCAGCAGCTTAAAGCTTAGCGGCCACACAGATACGCAGTATTTT. Translated: CASSLKLSGHTDTQYF. This chain connects TRBV7-9 to TRBJ2-3; D is perhaps TRBD2 (6 bases). V was trimmed by 2 bases and J by 2 bases, leaving 14 bases between them. Germline values: CDR1 SEHNR, CDR2 FQNEAQ (reference sequence). CDR3 length equals 16 residues.

A single count supports this clone. V usage is TRBV5-4 and J usage is TRBJ1-2; 7 bases are shared with TRBD1. Germline lookup yields CDR1 SGHNT and CDR2 YYREEE (reference sequence). With 2 bases clipped from V and 8 bases from J, the junction kept 9 bases outside the gene matches. The CDR3 has 14 amino acids. The CDR3: CASSLGAGGEGYTF. The CDR3 DNA reads as TGTGCCAGCAGCTTAGGGGCAGGGGGAGAGGGCTACACCTTC.

This rearrangement joins TRBV4-1 to TRBJ1-2, with 7 bases identical to TRBD1. Germline lookup yields CDR1 MGHRA and CDR2 YSYEKL. V was clipped by 1 base and J by 5 bases; unmatched bases: 4. The CDR3 has 14 residues. The CDR3 loop is CASSQGAGGYGYTF. CDR3 bases: TGCGCCAGCAGCCAAGGAGCAGGGGGGTATGGCTACACCTTC.

V gene TRBV28 combines with J gene TRBJ1-5, with 9 bases identical to TRBD1. Per germline, CDR1 MDHEN and CDR2 SYDVKM. After removal of 3 bases from V and 5 bases from J, the junction contained 2 bases not matched to a gene. This CDR3 has 14 residues. Written as DNA, the CDR3 is TGTGCCAGCAGTTTGACAGGGGGGTATCAGCCCCAGCATTTT. This encodes CASSLTGGYQPQHF.

The J gene is TRBJ2-7, the V gene TRBV7-9, with a possible D match to TRBD2 (6 bases). The V end was cut by 11 bases, the J end by 6 bases, with 26 bases between. This CDR3 contains 15 residues. Germline CDR1 and CDR2: SEHNR and FQNEAQ (reference sequence). As DNA, the CDR3 is TGTGCCCTACAAAAGATGGGGTCGACTAGTCTCGAGCAGTACTTC. Amino acid sequence: CALQKMGSTSLEQYF.

The V call is TRBV5-1, the J call TRBJ2-1; possible D gene TRBD2, 5 bases. With 1 base removed from V and 2 bases from J, the gap between germline ends came to 7 bases. Germline lookup yields CDR1 SGHRS and CDR2 YFSETQ. The CDR3 is 14 amino acids. CDR3 nucleotides: TGCGCCAGCAGCTTGCGGGGTCCCTACAATGAGCAGTTCTTC. Translating gives CASSLRGPYNEQFF.